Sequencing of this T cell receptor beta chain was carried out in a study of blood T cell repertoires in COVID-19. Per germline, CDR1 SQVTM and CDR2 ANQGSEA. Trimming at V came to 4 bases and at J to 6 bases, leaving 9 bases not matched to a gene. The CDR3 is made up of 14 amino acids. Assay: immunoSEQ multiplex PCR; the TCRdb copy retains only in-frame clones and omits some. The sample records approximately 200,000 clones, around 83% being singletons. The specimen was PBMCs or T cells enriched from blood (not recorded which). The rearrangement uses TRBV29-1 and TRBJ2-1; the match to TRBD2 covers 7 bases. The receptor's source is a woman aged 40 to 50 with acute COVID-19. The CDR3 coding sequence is TGCAGCGTTGTTCGGGGGGAAAAAGGCAATGAGCAGTTCTTC. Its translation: CSVVRGEKGNEQFF.